The 15 T cell receptor beta chains reported below all come from one sample, sequenced in a study of CD8 T cells in ankylosing spondylitis (dated by TCRdb to the late 2010s). The library came from 5' RACE. Sequencing took place on an Illumina HiSeq 2500. TCRdb reworked the public reads: Q25 trimming with fastp, MiXCR clone assembly, productive beta chains retained. Each entry is one CDR3 protein sequence, shown with its most common DNA and genes. The sample has approximately 220,000 distinct CDR3 sequences on record, about 10% of them singletons. 21% of the sample lies in the top ten. Sequencing input: blood, either unsorted or a sorted T cell fraction (not recorded which). The receptors were sampled from a male donor with ankylosing spondylitis or in good health (not recorded which).

The chain couples TRBV12-3 or TRBV12-4 to TRBJ1-5; 11 bases map to TRBD1. The J segment lost 6 bases and the V segment lost 6 bases, leaving 10 bases of the junction unmatched. The CDR3 is 16 amino acids. CDR3 residues: CASSPGTGGSGQPQHF. DNA for the CDR3: TGTGCCAGCAGCCCCGGGACAGGGGGAAGCGGTCAGCCCCAGCATTTT.

This clonotype came up a few times. The rearrangement joins TRBV27 to TRBJ2-1; D remains unclear. Germline CDR1 MNHEY, CDR2 SMNVEV (reference sequence). With 10 bases removed from V and 4 bases from J, the gap between germline ends came to 5 bases. CDR3 length equals 10 residues. The CDR3 DNA reads as TGTGCCAACCAATACAATGAGCAGTTCTTC. This encodes CANQYNEQFF.

This clonotype appeared many times. The chain joins TRBV4-2 to TRBJ2-5; tentative D call: TRBD1 (6 bases). V was trimmed by 4 bases and J by 1 base, leaving 22 bases between them. Germline V gene data show CDR1 as LGHNA and CDR2 as YNFKEQ. The CDR3 has 18 residues. CDR3 sequence reads: CASSLTSGTSKPQETQYF. CDR3 sequence (DNA): TGTGCCAGCAGCCTGACCTCCGGGACATCTAAACCCCAAGAGACCCAGTACTTC.

In its sample, this clonotype was seen many times. This chain uses TRBV3-1 with TRBJ2-5; D may be TRBD2 (6 bases). This CDR3 has 14 amino acids. V was clipped by 3 bases and J by 1 base, with 9 bases between them. CDR1 and CDR2 (germline): LGHDT, YNNKEL (reference sequence). The CDR3 nucleotides read TGTGCCAGCAGCCATGGGGACTCCCAAGAGACCCAGTACTTC. The encoded protein is CASSHGDSQETQYF.

At least ten counts were recorded for this clonotype. This rearrangement joins TRBV3-1 to TRBJ2-2; the D is unclear. Looked up from germline, CDR1 is LGHDT and CDR2 is YNNKEL (reference sequence). Between the trimmed V and J ends, which lost 2 bases and 1 base, there was a span of 11 bases. The length of the CDR3 is 16 residues. The CDR3 DNA reads as TGTGCCAGCAGCCAACGTTCCGGAGTGAACACCGGGGAGCTGTTTTTT. Translating gives CASSQRSGVNTGELFF.

This clonotype occurred a few times. The rearrangement joins TRBV27 to TRBJ1-2; 8 positions agree with TRBD1. Per the germline V gene, CDR1 is MNHEY and CDR2 is SMNVEV (reference sequence). The CDR3 totals 15 residues. V shed 6 bases and J 7 bases; nucleotides not matched to a gene: 13. In DNA form, the CDR3 reads TGTGCCAGCAGCCTCGGGACAGGACAGCGTGTTGGCTACACCTTC. Translated: CASSLGTGQRVGYTF.

This clonotype was recorded at least ten times. The chain carries TRBV5-1 and TRBJ2-5; TRBD1 aligns across 7 bases. The CDR3 is 15 amino acids. J lost 2 bases, V lost 4 bases, and 8 bases had no gene match. Per germline, CDR1 SGHRS and CDR2 YFSETQ. The CDR3 is CASSALGQPQETQYF. In DNA, the CDR3 is TGCGCCAGCAGCGCTTTGGGACAGCCTCAAGAGACCCAGTACTTC.

The chain links TRBV7-3 to TRBJ2-5; D unclear. Trimming cost V 0 bases and J 1 base, with 3 bases left between them. Germline CDR1 is SGHTA and CDR2 is FQGTGA. The CDR3 consists of 13 residues. CDR3: CASSLTFQETQYF. The CDR3 coding sequence is TGTGCCAGCAGCTTAACATTCCAAGAGACCCAGTACTTC.

This clonotype showed up just a few times. The V gene is TRBV29-1, the J gene TRBJ2-1; possibly TRBD1 for D (6 bases). The germline gives CDR1 SQVTM, CDR2 ANQGSEA. The length of the CDR3 is 14 residues. V was shortened by 1 base and J by 5 bases, with 12 bases between the two germline ends. The CDR3 bases are TGCAGCGTTGAAGGGACAGCCAAGAACAATGAGCAGTTCTTC. It translates to CSVEGTAKNNEQFF.

In the case of this clonotype: A much larger clonotype is one base distant, so this may be a read error. The gene calls are TRBV20-1 and TRBJ2-3, with 8 bases matching TRBD1. The CDR3 contains 14 residues. Germline values: CDR1 DFQATT, CDR2 SNEGSKA (reference sequence). CDR3 sequence: CRALGQELTFAQYF. For the CDR3, the DNA is TGCAGAGCTTTGGGACAGGAACTAACCTTTGCGCAGTATTTT.

This clonotype was observed many times. The V gene is TRBV7-6, the J gene TRBJ1-1; possibly TRBD1 for D (6 bases). V was pared by 2 bases and J by 5 bases, with 15 bases between. The CDR3 has 15 amino acids. The germline gives CDR1 SGHVS, CDR2 FNYEAQ. CDR3 loop: CASSLLQGKGTEAFF. The CDR3 DNA is TGTGCCAGCAGCTTACTCCAGGGGAAGGGGACTGAAGCTTTCTTT.

This clonotype has at least ten counts. The chain is built from TRBV7-8 and TRBJ1-4; TRBD1 agrees at 8 bases. CDR1 SGHVS and CDR2 FQNEAQ come from the germline V gene. V was pared by 5 bases and J by 8 bases, with 13 bases of the junction left unmatched. The CDR3 contains 16 residues. In nucleotides, the CDR3 is TGTGCCAGCAGCCCTGGGACAGGAACCAAGCAGGAAAAACTGTTTTTT. Translating it yields CASSPGTGTKQEKLFF.

This clonotype was seen ten or more times. This chain connects TRBV20-1 to TRBJ2-1; 8 bases are shared with TRBD2. Germline V gene lookup returns CDR1 DFQATT and CDR2 SNEGSKA (reference sequence). The trim removed 0 bases at V and 8 bases at J, leaving 6 bases unmatched. CDR3 length: 14 amino acids. CDR3: CSARDRRGGYEQFF. DNA for the CDR3: TGCAGTGCTAGAGATCGACGGGGGGGCTATGAGCAGTTCTTC.

This clonotype has a handful of counts. The rearrangement joins TRBV6-4 to TRBJ1-2, with TRBD1 matching over 12 bases. The CDR3 totals 13 residues. Germline lookup yields CDR1 MRHNA and CDR2 SNTAGT. Trimming at V came to 7 bases and at J to 8 bases, leaving 5 bases not matched to a gene. CDR3 loop: CASKGQGAEGYTF. CDR3 nucleotides: TGTGCCAGCAAGGGACAGGGGGCGGAGGGCTACACCTTC.

This clonotype was recorded a few times. The chain uses TRBV12-3 or TRBV12-4 and TRBJ2-7; D gene unclear. The V end lost 3 bases, the J end lost 7 bases, and 10 bases lay between the germline ends. CDR3 length: 12 residues. CDR3: CASSFTSVEQYF. The CDR3 coding sequence is TGTGCCAGCAGTTTCACTTCCGTTGAGCAGTACTTC.